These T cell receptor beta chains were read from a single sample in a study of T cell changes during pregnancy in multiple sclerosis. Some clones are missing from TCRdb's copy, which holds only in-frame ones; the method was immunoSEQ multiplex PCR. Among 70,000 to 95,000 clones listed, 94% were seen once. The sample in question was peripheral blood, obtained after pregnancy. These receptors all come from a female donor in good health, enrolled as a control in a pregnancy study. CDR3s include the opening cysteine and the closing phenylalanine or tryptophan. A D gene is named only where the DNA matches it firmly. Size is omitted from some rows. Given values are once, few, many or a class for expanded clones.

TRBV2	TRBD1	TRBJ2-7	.	CASSEGTGSYEQYF	TGTGCCAGCAGTGAAGGGACAGGCTCTTACGAGCAGTACTTC
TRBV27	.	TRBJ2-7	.	CASSFAGPPGEQYF	TGTGCCAGCAGTTTCGCAGGGCCCCCGGGTGAGCAGTACTTC
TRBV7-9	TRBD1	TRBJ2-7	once	CASSQDPGQGAYEQYF	TGTGCCAGCAGCCAAGATCCGGGACAGGGAGCCTACGAGCAGTACTTC
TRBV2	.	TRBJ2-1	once	CASRAELVNEQFF	TGTGCCAGCAGGGCGGAGTTGGTCAATGAGCAGTTCTTC
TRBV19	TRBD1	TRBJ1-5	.	CASSTPDRGLYQPQHF	TGTGCCAGTAGTACCCCGGACAGGGGGCTTTATCAGCCCCAGCATTTT
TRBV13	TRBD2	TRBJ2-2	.	CASSLSGRINTGELFF	TGTGCCAGCAGCCTTAGCGGGAGGATTAACACCGGGGAGCTGTTTTTT
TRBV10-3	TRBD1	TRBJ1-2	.	CAISESPDRASGYTF	TGTGCCATCAGTGAGTCGCCGGACAGGGCCAGTGGCTACACCTTC
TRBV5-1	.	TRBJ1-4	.	CASGNQGPNEKLFF	TGCGCCAGCGGGAACCAGGGGCCTAATGAAAAACTGTTTTTT
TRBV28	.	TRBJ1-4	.	CASSFAGEEKLFF	TGTGCCAGCAGTTTTGCTGGGGAGGAAAAACTGTTTTTT
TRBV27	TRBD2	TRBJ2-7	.	CASSLSGGRLHEQYF	TGTGCCAGCAGTTTATCTGGCGGGAGGCTCCACGAGCAGTACTTC
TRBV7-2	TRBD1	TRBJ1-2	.	CASSRGGTGIDSGYTF	TGTGCCAGCAGCCGAGGAGGGACAGGGATAGATAGCGGCTACACCTTC
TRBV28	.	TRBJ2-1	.	CASSSDLEGASYNEQFF	TGTGCCAGCAGTTCCGACCTTGAAGGGGCGTCCTACAATGAGCAGTTCTTC
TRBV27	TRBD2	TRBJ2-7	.	CASRLLRTSGFYEQYF	TGTGCCAGTCGATTACTCCGGACTAGCGGCTTCTACGAGCAGTACTTC
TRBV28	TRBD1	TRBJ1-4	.	CASSRISTGEEKLFF	TGTGCCAGCAGCCGAATCTCGACAGGGGAGGAAAAACTGTTTTTT
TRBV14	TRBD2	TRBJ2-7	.	CASSQDGGEQYF	TGTGCCAGCAGCCAAGACGGGGGGGAGCAGTACTTC
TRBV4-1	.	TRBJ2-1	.	CASSQDRNEQFF	TGCGCCAGCAGCCAAGATAGAAATGAGCAGTTCTTC
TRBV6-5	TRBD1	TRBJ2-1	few	CATFRPGGNEQFF	TGTGCCACCTTTCGCCCAGGGGGCAATGAGCAGTTCTTC
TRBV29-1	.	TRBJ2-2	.	CSGKEPGRELFF	TGCAGCGGGAAAGAGCCCGGGAGGGAGCTGTTTTTT
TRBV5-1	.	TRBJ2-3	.	CASSLDSGTDTQYF	TGCGCCAGCAGCTTAGACAGCGGCACAGATACGCAGTATTTT
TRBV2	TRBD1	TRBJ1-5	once	CASRAATGVGQPQHF	TGTGCCAGCAGAGCGGCGACAGGGGTTGGGCAGCCCCAGCATTTT
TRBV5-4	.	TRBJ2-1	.	CASSLIEGNEQFF	TGTGCCAGCAGCTTGATAGAGGGCAATGAGCAGTTCTTC
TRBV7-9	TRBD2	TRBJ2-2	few	CASSITSGGTGELFF	TGTGCCAGCAGCATTACTAGCGGGGGCACCGGGGAGCTGTTTTTT
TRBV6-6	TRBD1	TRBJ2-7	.	CASSSRDRGSYEQYF	TGTGCCAGCAGTAGCCGGGACAGGGGGTCCTACGAGCAGTACTTC
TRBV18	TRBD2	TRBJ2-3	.	CASSPKLAGVGDTQYF	TGTGCCAGCTCACCTAAACTAGCGGGAGTCGGTGATACGCAGTATTTT
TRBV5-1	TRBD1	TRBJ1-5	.	CASSLAGTGEQPQHF	TGCGCCAGCAGCTTGGCCGGGACAGGAGAGCAGCCCCAGCATTTT
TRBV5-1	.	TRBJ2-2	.	CASSQGVTGELFF	TGCGCCAGCAGCCAAGGGGTAACCGGGGAGCTGTTTTTT
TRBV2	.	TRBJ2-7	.	CASNGQMSSYEQYF	TGTGCCAGCAACGGACAGATGAGCTCCTACGAGCAGTACTTC
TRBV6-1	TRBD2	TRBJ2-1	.	CASTPQLAGHNEQFF	TGTGCCAGCACCCCCCAGCTAGCGGGACACAATGAGCAGTTCTTC
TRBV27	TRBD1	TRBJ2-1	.	CASSFWDRGYNEQFF	TGTGCCAGCAGTTTTTGGGACAGGGGATACAATGAGCAGTTCTTC
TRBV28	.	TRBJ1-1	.	CSLGGGLGNTEAFF	TGTTCCCTCGGGGGAGGGTTGGGGAACACTGAAGCTTTCTTT
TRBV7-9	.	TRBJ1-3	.	CASSFEGAGNTIYF	TGTGCCAGCAGCTTTGAGGGGGCTGGAAACACCATATATTTT
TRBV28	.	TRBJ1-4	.	CASSPSSATNEKLFF	TGTGCCAGCAGCCCTTCCAGTGCAACTAATGAAAAACTGTTTTTT
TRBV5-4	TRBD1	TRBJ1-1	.	CASSTTTGENTEAFF	TGTGCCAGCAGCACTACGACAGGGGAGAACACTGAAGCTTTCTTT
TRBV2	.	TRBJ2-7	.	CASSDRHYEQYF	TGTGCCAGCAGTGACAGACACTACGAGCAGTACTTC
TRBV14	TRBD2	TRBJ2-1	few	CASSPLGTRISYEQFF	TGTGCCAGCAGCCCCCTCGGGACTAGGATAAGCTATGAGCAGTTCTTC
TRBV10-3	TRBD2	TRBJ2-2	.	CAIRPSSGNTGELFF	TGTGCCATCAGGCCGTCTAGCGGGAACACCGGGGAGCTGTTTTTT
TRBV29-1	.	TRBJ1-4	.	CSVVGRQEKLFF	TGCAGCGTAGTGGGCCGGCAGGAAAAACTGTTTTTT
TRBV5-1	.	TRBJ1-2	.	CASSLAGGAKYGYTF	TGCGCCAGCAGCTTGGCGGGGGGCGCAAAATATGGCTACACCTTC
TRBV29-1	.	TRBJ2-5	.	CSSEFGETQYF	TGCAGCTCGGAATTCGGGGAGACCCAGTACTTC
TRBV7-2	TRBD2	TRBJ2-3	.	CATTSGSLADTQYF	TGTGCCACTACAAGCGGGAGTTTGGCAGATACGCAGTATTTT
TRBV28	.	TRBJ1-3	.	CASSPIGSGGNTIYF	TGTGCCAGCAGTCCTATCGGTTCGGGTGGAAACACCATATATTTT
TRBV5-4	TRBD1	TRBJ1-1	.	CASSVGPGGRNTEAFF	TGTGCCAGCAGCGTTGGCCCAGGGGGTAGGAACACTGAAGCTTTCTTT
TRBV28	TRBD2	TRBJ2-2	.	CASRASGTGELFF	TGTGCCAGCAGGGCTAGCGGGACCGGGGAGCTGTTTTTT
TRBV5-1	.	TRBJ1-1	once	CASSVGGGYTEAFF	TGCGCCAGCAGCGTAGGGGGAGGGTACACTGAAGCTTTCTTT
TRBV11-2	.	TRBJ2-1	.	CASSLWAGPYNEQFF	TGTGCCAGCAGCTTGTGGGCGGGACCCTACAATGAGCAGTTCTTC
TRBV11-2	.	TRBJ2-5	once	CASSKRVGSYQETQYF	TGTGCCAGCAGCAAGAGGGTCGGGAGCTACCAAGAGACCCAGTACTTC